The 19 T cell receptor beta chains in this list originate from one sample, sequenced in a study of T cell repertoires in cytomegalovirus infection. TCRdb redid the calling of the reads with MiXCR, one entry per CDR3 protein. The table includes roughly 100,000 distinct CDR3 sequences, more than 15% detected once. The sample taken for sequencing was PBMCs. These receptors came from a human donor in good health (CMV status not recorded). Some clones in this sample may be carry-over from other donors' samples.

In its sample, this clonotype was seen many times. CDR3 DNA: TGTGCCAGCAGCTTGGGGTTCAGGGGGCGGGAGCAGTACTTC. This translates into CASSLGFRGREQYF. The chain has TRBV5-6 and TRBJ2-7; TRBD1 matches 8 bases. Trimming removed 0 bases from V and 7 bases from J; junction bases left unmatched: 6. Germline CDR1 is SGHDT and CDR2 is YYEEEE. The CDR3 consists of 14 residues.

The J gene is TRBJ2-1, the V gene TRBV7-6; D not certain. The CDR3 runs 15 residues. Germline CDR1 reads SGHVS; CDR2 reads FNYEAQ. Trimming removed 8 bases from V and 5 bases from J, with 19 bases in between. CDR3 nucleotide sequence: TGTGCCAGCGCTCAAGACCGCCGAGGTGACAATGAGCAGTTCTTC. The encoded protein is CASAQDRRGDNEQFF.

In its sample, this clonotype was seen many times. The gene calls are TRBV11-2 and TRBJ1-1, with D possibly matching TRBD1 (5 bases). CDR3 length equals 17 residues. Trimming left V 5 bases short and J 5 bases short, with 24 bases between. CDR1 is SGHAT, CDR2 FQNNGV, per germline. The CDR3, as DNA: TGTGCCAGCAGCCGACCCGGAAGACGATTGGGGGGGACTGAAGCTTTCTTT. It yields the protein CASSRPGRRLGGTEAFF.

This clonotype was recorded at least ten times. The chain employs TRBV6-6 and TRBJ1-2; 9 bases match TRBD1. The CDR3 covers 14 residues. The trim removed 4 bases at V and 7 bases at J, leaving 7 bases unmatched. The germline V gene has CDR1 MNHNY and CDR2 SVGAGI (reference sequence). CDR3 in amino acids: CASSSDRGEGGYTF. CDR3 coding DNA: TGTGCCAGCAGTTCCGACAGGGGGGAAGGTGGCTACACCTTC.

This clonotype was detected a few times. V is TRBV11-3 and J is TRBJ1-1; possibly TRBD1 for D (5 bases). CDR1 and CDR2 (germline): SGHNT, YENEEA. Trimming stripped 9 bases from V and 1 base from J, with 9 bases between. This CDR3 is built from 12 residues. CDR3 sequence (DNA): TGTGCCAGACCCGGACAGAACACTGAAGCTTTCTTT. Its protein is CARPGQNTEAFF. The full variable domain, rest sourced from reference TRBV11-3 and TRBJ1-1, is EAGVVQSPRYKIIEKKQPVAFWCNPISGHNTLYWYLQNLGQGPELLIRYENEEAVDDSQLPKDRFSAERLKGVDSTLKIQPAELGDSAVYLCARPGQNTEAFFGQGTRLTVV.

The chain combines TRBV7-4 with TRBJ2-3; D is possibly TRBD1 (6 bases). The CDR3 spans 16 residues. V was pared by 0 bases and J by 5 bases, with 15 bases between. Germline V gene lookup returns CDR1 SGHVT and CDR2 SQSDAQ. CDR3 amino acids: CASSLARRQVQDTQYF. CDR3 bases: TGTGCCAGCAGCTTAGCTCGACGACAGGTTCAAGATACGCAGTATTTT. The whole variable domain, filled in from reference TRBV7-4 and TRBJ2-3, reads GAGVSQSPRYKVAKRGRDVALRCDSISGHVTLYWYRQTLGQGSEVLTYSQSDAQRDKSGRPSGRFSAERPERSVSTLKIQRTEQGDSAVYLCASSLARRQVQDTQYFGPGTRLTVL.

This chain uses TRBV7-9 with TRBJ2-5; 7 bases line up with TRBD1. The CDR3 is made up of 16 amino acids. With 1 base clipped from V and 2 bases from J, the junction kept 7 bases outside the gene matches. Germline CDR1 and CDR2: SEHNR and FQNEAQ (reference sequence). Here the CDR3 reads CASSLGTGQHQETQYF. As DNA, the CDR3 is TGTGCCAGCAGCTTAGGGACGGGACAGCATCAAGAGACCCAGTACTTC.

This clonotype has ten or more counts. The chain carries TRBV7-2 and TRBJ2-7; 10 nucleotides agree with TRBD2. From germline, CDR1 is SGHTA and CDR2 FQGNSA. The V and J ends lost 4 bases and 1 base, in that order; junction bases with no gene match: 4. CDR3 size: 15 residues. This chain's CDR3 is CASSSSGGASYEQYF. DNA of the CDR3: TGTGCCAGCAGCTCAAGCGGGGGGGCGTCCTACGAGCAGTACTTC.

This clonotype was detected many times. This chain connects TRBV11-2 to TRBJ2-1, with 9 positions matching TRBD2. Germline-derived CDR1 and CDR2 are SGHAT and FQNNGV. This CDR3 has 15 residues. J lost 5 bases, V lost 7 bases, and 9 bases had no gene match. The CDR3, as DNA: TGTGCCAGCATCAAGAGCGGGGGGATAGACAATGAGCAGTTCTTC. Translated, it gives CASIKSGGIDNEQFF.

The chain employs TRBV28 and TRBJ1-5, with 9 bases that match TRBD1. The germline V gene encodes CDR1 MDHEN and CDR2 SYDVKM. This CDR3 is built from 17 residues. V lost 6 bases, J lost 4 bases, and 13 bases stayed unmatched. In nucleotides, the CDR3 is TGTGCCAGCAGGCCTGACCTTGGGGACAGGGTTAATCAGCCCCAGCATTTT. This gives the protein CASRPDLGDRVNQPQHF.

This clonotype was recorded at least ten times. J is TRBJ1-6 and V is TRBV7-2; D gene ambiguous. Germline V CDR1 and CDR2: SGHTA, FQGNSA. The CDR3 length is 13 residues. The V gene lost 4 bases and the J gene lost 9 bases, with 10 bases spanning the gap. The CDR3 reads CASSSQIASPLHF. The CDR3, as DNA: TGTGCCAGCAGCTCTCAGATCGCTTCACCCCTCCACTTT.

This clonotype was seen a few times. In nucleotides, the CDR3 is TGTGCCAGCAGCTTCGGGACCCATGAAAAACTGTTTTTT. Translated: CASSFGTHEKLFF. V is TRBV7-9 and J is TRBJ1-4, with a possible D match to TRBD1 (5 bases). The CDR3 has 13 amino acids. The V gene lost 3 bases and the J gene lost 6 bases, with 8 bases spanning the gap. The germline V gene has CDR1 SEHNR and CDR2 FQNEAQ (reference sequence).

This clonotype was detected many times. The rearrangement joins TRBV7-2 to TRBJ2-7, with D maybe TRBD1 (5 bases). Deletions cut 6 bases from V and 2 bases from J, with 11 bases between. The CDR3 sequence is 13 residues long. Germline V gene sequence: CDR1 SGHTA, CDR2 FQGNSA. The DNA of the CDR3 is TGTGCCAGCAGTCACAGGCCCCCCTACGAGCAGTACTTC. Its protein is CASSHRPPYEQYF.

This chain joins TRBV14 and TRBJ1-4; no clear D. Germline assignment: CDR1 SGHDN and CDR2 FVKESK. The CDR3 spans 16 residues. V was shortened by 1 base and J by 5 bases, with 14 bases between the two germline ends. CDR3 coding DNA: TGTGCCAGCAGCCAAGTAGCGGCAGGTGTGAATGAAAAACTGTTTTTT. It specifies CASSQVAAGVNEKLFF.

This clonotype was seen at least ten times. The V and J genes are TRBV7-8 and TRBJ1-1; no clear D gene. CDR1 SGHVS and CDR2 FQNEAQ come from the germline V gene. The ends were cut back, 1 base at V and 1 base at J, with 4 bases in the middle. CDR3 length equals 13 residues. The CDR3 sequence is CASSLVTNTEAFF. The CDR3 DNA follows: TGTGCCAGCAGCTTAGTAACGAACACTGAAGCTTTCTTT.

This clonotype occurred many times. CDR3 DNA sequence: TGCGCCAGCAGCTACGGGACAGGGATTTCCTACGAGCAGTACTTC. It specifies CASSYGTGISYEQYF. The chain is built from TRBV4-1 and TRBJ2-7, with 9 bases aligning to TRBD1. The CDR3 is 15 amino acids. Germline CDR1 reads MGHRA; CDR2 reads YSYEKL. The V and J ends lost 5 bases and 1 base, in that order; junction bases with no gene match: 6.

Comment on this clonotype: An end of the junction differs from the germline gene, which may be a read error. V gene TRBV28 combines with J gene TRBJ2-1; the match to TRBD2 covers 10 bases. CDR3 length: 15 residues. CDR1 is MDHEN, CDR2 SYDVKM, per germline. For the CDR3, the DNA is TGTGCCAGCAGTTTTAGCGGGGGGACTCACAATGAGCATTTCTTC. This gives the protein CASSFSGGTHNEHFF.

Of note for this clonotype: This may arise from a read error, as a much more abundant clone is one base away. The chain uses TRBV4-3 and TRBJ2-1; 9 nucleotides line up with TRBD2. CDR1 is LGHNA, CDR2 YSLEER, per germline. V lost 9 bases to trimming and J lost 0 bases; unmatched junction nucleotides: 15. There are 18 residues in the CDR3. This CDR3 reads CASIILAGATSSYNEQFF. The CDR3 DNA reads TGCGCCAGTATCATACTAGCGGGCGCCACGAGCTCCTACAATGAGCAGTTCTTC.

Ten or more counts support this clonotype. V and J are TRBV7-8 and TRBJ2-1, with 11 bases that match TRBD2. V was clipped by 1 base and J by 6 bases; unmatched bases: 5. Germline V CDR1 and CDR2: SGHVS, FQNEAQ. The CDR3 consists of 16 residues. The CDR3 sequence: CASSLDLLAGANEQFF. The DNA for the CDR3 is TGTGCCAGCAGCTTAGATCTACTAGCGGGGGCCAATGAGCAGTTCTTC.